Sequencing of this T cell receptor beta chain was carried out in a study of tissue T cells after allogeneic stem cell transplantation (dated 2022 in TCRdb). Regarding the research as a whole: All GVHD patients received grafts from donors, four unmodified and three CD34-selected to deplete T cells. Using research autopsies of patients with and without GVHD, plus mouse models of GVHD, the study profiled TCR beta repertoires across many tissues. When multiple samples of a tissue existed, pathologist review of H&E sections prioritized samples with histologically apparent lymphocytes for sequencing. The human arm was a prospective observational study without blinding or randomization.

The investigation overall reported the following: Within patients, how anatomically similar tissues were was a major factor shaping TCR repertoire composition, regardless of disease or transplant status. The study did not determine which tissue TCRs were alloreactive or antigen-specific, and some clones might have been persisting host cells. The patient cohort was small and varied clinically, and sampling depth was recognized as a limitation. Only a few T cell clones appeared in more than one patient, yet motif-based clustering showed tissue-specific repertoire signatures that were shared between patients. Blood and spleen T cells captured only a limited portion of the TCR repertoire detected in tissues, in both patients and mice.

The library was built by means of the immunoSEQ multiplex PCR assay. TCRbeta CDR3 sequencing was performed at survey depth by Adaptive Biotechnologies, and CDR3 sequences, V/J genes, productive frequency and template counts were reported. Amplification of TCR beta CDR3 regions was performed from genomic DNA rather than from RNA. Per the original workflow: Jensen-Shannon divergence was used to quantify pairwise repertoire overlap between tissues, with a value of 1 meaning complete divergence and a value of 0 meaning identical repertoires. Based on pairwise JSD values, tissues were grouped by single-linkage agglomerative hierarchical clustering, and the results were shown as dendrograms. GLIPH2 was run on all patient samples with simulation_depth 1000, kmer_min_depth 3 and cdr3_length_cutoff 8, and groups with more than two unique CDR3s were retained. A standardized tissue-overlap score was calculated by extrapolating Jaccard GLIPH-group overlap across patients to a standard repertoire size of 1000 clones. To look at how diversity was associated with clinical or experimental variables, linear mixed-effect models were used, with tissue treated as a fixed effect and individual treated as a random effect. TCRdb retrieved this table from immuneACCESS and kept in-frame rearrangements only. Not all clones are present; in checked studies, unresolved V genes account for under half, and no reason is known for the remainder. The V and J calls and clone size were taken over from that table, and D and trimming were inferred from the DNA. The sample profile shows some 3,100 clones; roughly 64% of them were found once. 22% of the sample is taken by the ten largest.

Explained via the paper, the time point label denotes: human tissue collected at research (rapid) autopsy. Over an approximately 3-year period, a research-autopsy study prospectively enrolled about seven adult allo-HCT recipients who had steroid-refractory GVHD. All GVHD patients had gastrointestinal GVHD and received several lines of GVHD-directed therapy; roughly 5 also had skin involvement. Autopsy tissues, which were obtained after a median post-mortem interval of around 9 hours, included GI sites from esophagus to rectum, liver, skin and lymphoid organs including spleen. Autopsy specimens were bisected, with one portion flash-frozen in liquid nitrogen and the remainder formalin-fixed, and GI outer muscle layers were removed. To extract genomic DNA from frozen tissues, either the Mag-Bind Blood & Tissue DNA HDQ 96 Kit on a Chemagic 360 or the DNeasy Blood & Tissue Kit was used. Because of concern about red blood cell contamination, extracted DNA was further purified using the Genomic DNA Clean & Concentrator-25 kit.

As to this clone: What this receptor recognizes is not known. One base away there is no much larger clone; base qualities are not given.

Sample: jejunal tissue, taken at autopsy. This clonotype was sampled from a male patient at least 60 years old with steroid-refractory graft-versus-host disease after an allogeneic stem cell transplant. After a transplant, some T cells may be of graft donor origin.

The DNA is as follows: TGTGCCATCAGTGTGGCAGGGCCTAATTCACCCCTCCACTTT. The translation is CAISVAGPNSPLHF. The sequence joins TRBV10-3 to TRBJ1-6; TRBD1 is a weak D gene call, 5 bases matching. Cut back by 4 bases and 6 bases, the V and J ends lie 10 bases apart. Including cysteine and phenylalanine, the CDR3 has 14 amino acids. Only the CDR3 portion is preserved as DNA: 42 bases, with reading frame beginning at the first base. For CDR1 and CDR2, the germline V gene lists ENHRY and SYGVKD.